This T cell receptor beta chain appears in the sequencing data of a study of cytomegalovirus exposure and HLA in healthy donors. This CDR3 spans 18 amino acids. With V trimmed by 6 bases and J by 5 bases, 18 bases remained unmatched. Per the germline V gene, CDR1 is SGHDT and CDR2 is YYEEEE. Study-wide results and limits: The study flagged about 150 TCR beta chains as cytomegalovirus-associated.

Remarks on this clone: Its antigen is still unknown.

60 Vbeta and 13 Jbeta primers were used in PCR. Sequencing used immunoSEQ multiplex PCR; TCRdb keeps in-frame clones, though not all of them. In the table there are around 250,000 clones, around 90% of which are singletons. Specimen: PBMCs. V usage is TRBV5-6 and J usage is TRBJ2-1, with 9 bases that match TRBD1. This receptor was obtained from a girl aged 2 to 10 in good health and CMV-seronegative. This CDR3 is CASNTGFRGQGQNNEQFF. The CDR3, as DNA: TGTGCCAGCAACACGGGATTTAGGGGACAGGGTCAAAACAATGAGCAGTTCTTC. The whole variable domain, filled in from reference TRBV5-6 and TRBJ2-1, reads DAGVTQSPTHLIKTRGQQVTLRCSPKSGHDTVSWYQQALGQGPQFIFQYYEEEERQRGNFPDRFSGHQFPNYSSELNVNALLLGDSALYLCASNTGFRGQGQNNEQFFGPGTRLTVL.